What follows is one TCR beta chain and its context. Germline V gene sequence: CDR1 LGHDT, CDR2 YNNKEL (reference sequence). The junction had 7 bases not matched to a gene; V was cut back by 3 bases and J by 8 bases. The CDR3 runs 14 residues. These data come from a study of blood T cell repertoires in COVID-19. The overall study: T cells, B-cell-depleted T cells, or PBMCs provided the cDNA or gDNA that served as material.

TCRdb's table, derived via immunoSEQ multiplex PCR, lists solely in-frame clones and lacks some. Among 160,000 or so clones listed, around 83% were seen once. The TCR comes from a human donor in a cohort sampled during active COVID-19. Sequenced material: peripheral blood. V usage is TRBV3-1 (or the pseudogene TRBV3-2) and J usage is TRBJ2-7, with 10 bases fitting TRBD1. The CDR3 DNA is TGTGCCAGCAGCCAGGGACAGGGGCCAACCCAGCAGTACTTC. Amino acids: CASSQGQGPTQQYF.